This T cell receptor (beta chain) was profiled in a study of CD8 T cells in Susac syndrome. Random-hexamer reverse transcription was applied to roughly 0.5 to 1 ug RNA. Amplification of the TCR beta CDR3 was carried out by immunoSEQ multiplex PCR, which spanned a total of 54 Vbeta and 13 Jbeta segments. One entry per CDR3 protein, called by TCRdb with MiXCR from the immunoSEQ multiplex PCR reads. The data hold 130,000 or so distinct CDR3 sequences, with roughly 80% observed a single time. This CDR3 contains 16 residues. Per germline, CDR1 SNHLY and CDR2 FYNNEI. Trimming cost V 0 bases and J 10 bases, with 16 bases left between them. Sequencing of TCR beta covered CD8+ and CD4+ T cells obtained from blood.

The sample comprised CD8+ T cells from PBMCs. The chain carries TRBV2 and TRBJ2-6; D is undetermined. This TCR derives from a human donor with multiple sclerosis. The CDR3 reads CASSEAFAGRGNVLTF. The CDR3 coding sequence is TGTGCCAGCAGTGAAGCGTTCGCCGGGCGTGGGAACGTCCTGACTTTC.